This is a list of T cell receptor beta chains from one sample in a study of blood T cell repertoires in COVID-19. Using immunoSEQ multiplex PCR, the repertoire was profiled, and TCRdb retains in-frame clones only, with some absent. The profile shows about 83,000 clones, about nine tenths of them singletons. Source material: peripheral blood. The receptors were gathered from a human donor in a cohort sampled during active COVID-19. CDR3s include the opening cysteine and the closing phenylalanine or tryptophan. D genes are given only for firm matches. The size field is filled for only some rows; it gives once, few, many or a size class.

V gene: TRBV5-1; clone size: NA; D gene: NA; J gene: TRBJ2-2; CDR3 DNA: TGCGCCAGCAGCCCACAAGTAACAGGCTACACCGGGGAGCTGTTTTTT; CDR3 protein: CASSPQVTGYTGELFF
V gene: TRBV24-1; clone size: NA; D gene: NA; J gene: TRBJ2-5; CDR3 DNA: TGTGCCACCAGTGGTTTTGGGGGGAGAGGCCAAGAGACCCAGTACTTC; CDR3 protein: CATSGFGGRGQETQYF
V gene: TRBV6-5; clone size: NA; D gene: NA; J gene: TRBJ1-1; CDR3 DNA: TGTGCCAGCAGACTTCCAGGGGCCACTGAAGCTTTCTTT; CDR3 protein: CASRLPGATEAFF
V gene: TRBV3-1/TRBV3-2; clone size: NA; D gene: NA; J gene: TRBJ2-2; CDR3 DNA: TGTGCCAGCAGCCAAGCGACGAGAGGGACCGGGGAGCTGTTTTTT; CDR3 protein: CASSQATRGTGELFF
V gene: TRBV4-3; clone size: few; D gene: TRBD1; J gene: TRBJ2-7; CDR3 DNA: TGCGCCAGCAGCCAAGTTGGACAGGGGGCGGTTGAGCAGTACTTC; CDR3 protein: CASSQVGQGAVEQYF
V gene: TRBV2; clone size: NA; D gene: TRBD1; J gene: TRBJ1-2; CDR3 DNA: TGTGCCAGCAGTGGACAGGGATCATATGGCTACACCTTC; CDR3 protein: CASSGQGSYGYTF
V gene: TRBV29-1; clone size: NA; D gene: NA; J gene: TRBJ2-3; CDR3 DNA: TGCAGCGTTGAAGACGGCGGATACACAGATACGCAGTATTTT; CDR3 protein: CSVEDGGYTDTQYF
V gene: TRBV21-1; clone size: once; D gene: NA; J gene: TRBJ2-3; CDR3 DNA: TGTGCCAACTTTCTCCGGGACAGGGGGCAAGTAGGGCACACAGATACGCAGTATTTT; CDR3 protein: CANFLRDRGQVGHTDTQYF
V gene: TRBV19; clone size: NA; D gene: NA; J gene: TRBJ1-2; CDR3 DNA: TGTGCCGCCCGCCGGGGGATGGGCTATGGCTACACCTTC; CDR3 protein: CAARRGMGYGYTF
V gene: TRBV4-3; clone size: NA; D gene: TRBD2; J gene: TRBJ2-2; CDR3 DNA: TGCGCCCGCAGCCCCCGGGGGGGAGGGGCCGGGGAGCTGTTTTTT; CDR3 protein: CARSPRGGGAGELFF
V gene: TRBV10-3; clone size: NA; D gene: TRBD1; J gene: TRBJ2-1; CDR3 DNA: TGTGCCACCGACCGGGGGGGACAGGGGGCCCATGAGCAGTTCTTC; CDR3 protein: CATDRGGQGAHEQFF
V gene: TRBV3-1/TRBV3-2; clone size: NA; D gene: TRBD1; J gene: TRBJ1-2; CDR3 DNA: TGTGCCAGCAGCATTACAGGGGGTGGCTATGGCTACACCTTC; CDR3 protein: CASSITGGGYGYTF
V gene: TRBV10-3; clone size: NA; D gene: TRBD2; J gene: TRBJ2-3; CDR3 DNA: TGTGCCATCAGTGAAGCGGGAGGGCCCGGTACGCAGTATTTT; CDR3 protein: CAISEAGGPGTQYF
V gene: TRBV5-1; clone size: once; D gene: TRBD1; J gene: TRBJ1-2; CDR3 DNA: TGCGCCAGCAGCTCCCAGGACAGGGCCTCTGGCTACACCTTC; CDR3 protein: CASSSQDRASGYTF
V gene: TRBV5-4; clone size: once; D gene: TRBD2; J gene: TRBJ2-1; CDR3 DNA: TGTGCCAGCAGCTTGGCCGGACTAGCGGGGAGGAACAATGAGCAGTTCTTC; CDR3 protein: CASSLAGLAGRNNEQFF
V gene: TRBV24-1; clone size: NA; D gene: NA; J gene: TRBJ2-5; CDR3 DNA: TGTGCCACCAGTGATCGGACTAGGGGGGAGACCCAGTACTTC; CDR3 protein: CATSDRTRGETQYF
V gene: TRBV6-5; clone size: NA; D gene: TRBD2; J gene: TRBJ2-1; CDR3 DNA: TGTGCCAGCAGTTCGGCTAGCGGGAATGAGCAGTTCTTC; CDR3 protein: CASSSASGNEQFF
V gene: TRBV19; clone size: NA; D gene: TRBD2; J gene: TRBJ2-5; CDR3 DNA: TGTGCCAGTAGTTTAAAGCGGGGAGACCAAGAGACCCAGTACTTC; CDR3 protein: CASSLKRGDQETQYF
V gene: TRBV28; clone size: once; D gene: NA; J gene: TRBJ2-5; CDR3 DNA: TGTGCCAGCAGCCGCGACAGGCAACAAGAGACCCAGTACTTC; CDR3 protein: CASSRDRQQETQYF
V gene: TRBV28; clone size: NA; D gene: NA; J gene: TRBJ1-3; CDR3 DNA: TGTGCCAGCAGCCCCGGGACAAACTCTGGAAACACCATATATTTT; CDR3 protein: CASSPGTNSGNTIYF
V gene: TRBV11-2; clone size: NA; D gene: NA; J gene: TRBJ2-7; CDR3 DNA: TGTGCCAGCAGCTTAAAGCCTAGCCTAAGGAGCTCCTACGAGCAGTACTTC; CDR3 protein: CASSLKPSLRSSYEQYF
V gene: TRBV2; clone size: NA; D gene: NA; J gene: TRBJ2-7; CDR3 DNA: TGTGCCAGCAGTGAAGGCGGACAAACCTACGAGCAGTACTTC; CDR3 protein: CASSEGGQTYEQYF
V gene: TRBV18; clone size: NA; D gene: TRBD1; J gene: TRBJ2-7; CDR3 DNA: TGTGCCAGCTCACCCGGGACAGGGGCGTTCGAGCAGTACTTC; CDR3 protein: CASSPGTGAFEQYF
V gene: TRBV2; clone size: NA; D gene: TRBD2; J gene: TRBJ2-3; CDR3 DNA: TGTGCCAAGCCTTGGACTAGCGGAACCCTAGATACGCAGTATTTT; CDR3 protein: CAKPWTSGTLDTQYF